A selection of T cell receptor beta chains follows, all from one sample in a study of cytomegalovirus exposure and HLA in healthy donors. Profiled with immunoSEQ multiplex PCR; TCRdb holds only in-frame clones, not every one. The sample has approximately 90,000 clones, over 75% seen once. The source material was PBMCs. The receptors shown here come from a middle-aged man in good health and CMV-seronegative. The CDR3 runs from the conserved cysteine through the conserved F or W. Fields, in order: V gene, clone size, J gene, D gene, CDR3 DNA, CDR3 protein. A D gene is named only where the DNA matches it firmly. Only part of the rows carry a size: once, few, many, or a class if the clone is expanded.

TRBV10-3,-,TRBJ1-1,TRBD1,TGTGCCATCAGTGAGCAAGGGGGCGGCACTGAAGCTTTCTTT,CAISEQGGGTEAFF
TRBV13,once,TRBJ2-3,TRBD2,TGTGCCAGCAGCTTAGGCCTGGGTAGCGGGAGAACAGATACGCAGTATTTT,CASSLGLGSGRTDTQYF
TRBV5-1,-,TRBJ2-7,TRBD1,TGCGCCAGCAGCCCCTCTGGGACAGCCTACGAGCAGTACTTC,CASSPSGTAYEQYF
TRBV9,-,TRBJ2-7,-,TGTGCCAGCAGCGCCGGGACAAATTCCTACGAGCAGTACTTC,CASSAGTNSYEQYF
TRBV5-6,once,TRBJ1-1,TRBD1,TGTGCCAGCAGCCGGGGACAGCAGCCCCGTGAAGCTTTCTTT,CASSRGQQPREAFF
TRBV15,few,TRBJ2-3,-,TGTGCCACCAGCGATGAAGGAGCGAGCACAGATACGCAGTATTTT,CATSDEGASTDTQYF
TRBV5-6,once,TRBJ2-7,-,TGTGCCAGCAGCTTGGCAGGGTTGCCCTACGAGCAGTACTTC,CASSLAGLPYEQYF
TRBV10-1,-,TRBJ2-2,-,TGCGCCAGCAGTAGAAGACAGGGAGGCACCGGGGAGCTGTTTTTT,CASSRRQGGTGELFF
TRBV30,-,TRBJ2-3,TRBD2,TGTGCCTGGAGTGTAGGGCGGGAGGATACGCAGTATTTT,CAWSVGREDTQYF
TRBV15,-,TRBJ2-1,-,TGTGCCACCAGCAGAGGAGTGCCACTGATAAGTTCCTACAATGAGCAGTTCTTC,CATSRGVPLISSYNEQFF
TRBV5-1,once,TRBJ2-2,-,TGCGCCAGCAGCCCAACAGGGACCATCGGGGAGCTGTTTTTT,CASSPTGTIGELFF
TRBV5-4,-,TRBJ2-7,TRBD1,TGTGCCAGCAGAGTCGACAGGGGAAACTACGAGCAGTACTTC,CASRVDRGNYEQYF
TRBV7-9,-,TRBJ1-6,-,TGTGCCATACCGGACGGGGAAGATAATTCACCCCTCCACTTT,CAIPDGEDNSPLHF
TRBV13,few,TRBJ2-7,TRBD2,TGTGCCAGCAGCTTACGAGCGGGAGGGCCCCACGAGCAGTACTTC,CASSLRAGGPHEQYF
TRBV7-9,once,TRBJ1-5,-,TGTGCCAGCAGGACAGATACCAATCAGCCCCAGCATTTT,CASRTDTNQPQHF
TRBV5-4,few,TRBJ2-3,TRBD2,TGTGCCAGCAGCATGACTAGCGGGGGGGCCTCAGCCGATACGCAGTATTTT,CASSMTSGGASADTQYF
TRBV19,-,TRBJ1-2,TRBD1,TGTGCCAGTAGTAACCGGGACAGGGGCTACACCTTC,CASSNRDRGYTF
TRBV7-6,few,TRBJ1-1,TRBD1,TGTGCCAGCAGCCTAACACCGGGACAGGGGAGGACTGAAGCTTTCTTT,CASSLTPGQGRTEAFF
TRBV10-2,-,TRBJ2-7,-,TGCGCCAGCACCGACAGGACGGGCACCTACGAGCAGTACTTC,CASTDRTGTYEQYF
TRBV6-6,-,TRBJ2-7,TRBD2,TGTGCCAGCAGTTACTCAGGCGGGGGTTCCTACGAGCAGTACTTC,CASSYSGGGSYEQYF
TRBV28,-,TRBJ2-7,TRBD1,TGTGCCAGCAGCCTACCCGGGACAGGGGGCTACGAGCAGTACTTC,CASSLPGTGGYEQYF
TRBV25-1,-,TRBJ1-6,-,TGTGCCAGCAGTGATGGGGGGGGTACCCCACCCCTCCACTTT,CASSDGGGTPPLHF